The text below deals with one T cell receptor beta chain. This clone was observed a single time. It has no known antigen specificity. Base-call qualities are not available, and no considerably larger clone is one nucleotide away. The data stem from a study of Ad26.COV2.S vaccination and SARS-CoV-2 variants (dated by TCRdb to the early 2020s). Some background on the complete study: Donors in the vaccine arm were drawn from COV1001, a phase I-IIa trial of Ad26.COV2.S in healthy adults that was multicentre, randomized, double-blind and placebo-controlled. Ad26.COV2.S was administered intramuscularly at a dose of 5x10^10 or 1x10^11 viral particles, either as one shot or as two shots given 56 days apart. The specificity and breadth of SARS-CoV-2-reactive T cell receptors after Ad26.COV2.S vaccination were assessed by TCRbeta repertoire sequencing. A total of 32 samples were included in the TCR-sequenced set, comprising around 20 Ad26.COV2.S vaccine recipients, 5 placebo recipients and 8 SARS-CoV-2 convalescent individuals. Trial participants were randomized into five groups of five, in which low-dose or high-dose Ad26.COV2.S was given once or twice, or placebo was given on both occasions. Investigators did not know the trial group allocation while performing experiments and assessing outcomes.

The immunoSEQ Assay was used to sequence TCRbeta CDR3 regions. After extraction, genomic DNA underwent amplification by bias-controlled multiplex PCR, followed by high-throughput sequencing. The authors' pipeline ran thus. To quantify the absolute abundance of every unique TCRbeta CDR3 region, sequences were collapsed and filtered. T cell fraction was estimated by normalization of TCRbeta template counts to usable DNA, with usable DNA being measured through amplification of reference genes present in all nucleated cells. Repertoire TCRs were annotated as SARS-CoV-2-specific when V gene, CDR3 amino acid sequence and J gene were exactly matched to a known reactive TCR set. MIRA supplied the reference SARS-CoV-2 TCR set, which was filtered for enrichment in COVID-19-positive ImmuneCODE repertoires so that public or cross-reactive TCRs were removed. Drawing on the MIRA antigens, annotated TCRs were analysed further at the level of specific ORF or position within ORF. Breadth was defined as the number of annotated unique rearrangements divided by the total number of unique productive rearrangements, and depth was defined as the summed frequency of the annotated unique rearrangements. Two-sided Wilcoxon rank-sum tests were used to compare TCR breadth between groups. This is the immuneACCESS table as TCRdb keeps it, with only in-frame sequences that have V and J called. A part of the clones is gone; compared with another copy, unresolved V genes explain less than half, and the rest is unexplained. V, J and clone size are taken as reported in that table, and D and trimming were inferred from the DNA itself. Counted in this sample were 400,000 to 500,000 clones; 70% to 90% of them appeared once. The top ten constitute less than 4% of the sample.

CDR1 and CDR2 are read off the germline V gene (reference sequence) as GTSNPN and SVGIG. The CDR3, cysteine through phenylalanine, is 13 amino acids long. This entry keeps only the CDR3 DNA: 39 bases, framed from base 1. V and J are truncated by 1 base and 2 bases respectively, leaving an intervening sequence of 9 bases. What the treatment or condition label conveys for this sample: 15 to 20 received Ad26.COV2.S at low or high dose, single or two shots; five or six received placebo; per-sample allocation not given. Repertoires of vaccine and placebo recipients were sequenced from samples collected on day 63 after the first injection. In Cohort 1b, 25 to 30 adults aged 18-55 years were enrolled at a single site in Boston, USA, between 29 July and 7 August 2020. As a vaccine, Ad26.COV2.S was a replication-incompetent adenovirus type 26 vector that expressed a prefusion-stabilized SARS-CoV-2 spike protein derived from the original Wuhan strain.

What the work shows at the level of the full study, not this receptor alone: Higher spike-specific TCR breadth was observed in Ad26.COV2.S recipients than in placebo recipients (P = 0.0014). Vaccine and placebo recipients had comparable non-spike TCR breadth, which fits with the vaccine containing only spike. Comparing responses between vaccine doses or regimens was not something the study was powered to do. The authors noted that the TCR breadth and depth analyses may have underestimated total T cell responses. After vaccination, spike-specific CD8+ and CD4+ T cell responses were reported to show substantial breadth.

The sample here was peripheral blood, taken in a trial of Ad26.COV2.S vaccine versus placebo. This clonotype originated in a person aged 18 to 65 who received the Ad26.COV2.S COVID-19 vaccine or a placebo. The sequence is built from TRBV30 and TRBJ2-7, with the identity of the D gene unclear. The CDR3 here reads CAWSADPTYEQYF. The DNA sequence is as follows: TGTGCCTGGAGTGCCGACCCGACCTACGAGCAGTACTTC.